Below, 22 T cell receptor beta chains from the same sample are listed, as sequenced in a study of cytomegalovirus exposure and HLA in healthy donors (dated by TCRdb to about 2017). The method behind the library was the immunoSEQ multiplex PCR assay. Here the immuneACCESS table is served through TCRdb, limited to in-frame sequences with V and J called. Missing clones are a known gap in these copies; in checked studies unresolved V genes cover under half, and the rest lacks a known reason. Recorded for this sample are 130,000 or so clones; more than 75% of them occurred a single time. 2% to 2.5% of the sample is in the top ten clones. The sequenced sample consisted of PBMCs. The source of these receptors is a woman aged 30 to 39 in good health and CMV-seronegative.

This chain links TRBV19 with TRBJ2-7, with 8 nucleotides matching TRBD2. V dropped 4 bases and J dropped 3; count of bases not matched to a gene: 8. Germline values: CDR1 LNHDA, CDR2 SQIVND (reference sequence). The CDR3 contains 15 residues. CDR3 nucleotide sequence: TGTGCCAGTAGTACGGGGACGGGAGGGGACTACGAGCAGTACTTC. Its translation: CASSTGTGGDYEQYF.

The chain recombines TRBV27 with TRBJ2-1; possible D gene TRBD1, 6 bases. V dropped 1 base and J dropped 7 bases, with 17 bases sitting between them. CDR3 length: 16 amino acids. Looked up from germline, CDR1 is MNHEY and CDR2 is SMNVEV (reference sequence). The CDR3 DNA sequence: TGTGCCAGCAGTTTATACGGCCAGGGGAGATCGAATGAGCAGTTCTTC. Its translation: CASSLYGQGRSNEQFF.

The chain combines TRBV5-1 with TRBJ2-3, with 7 bases lining up with TRBD1. Germline loops: CDR1 SGHRS, CDR2 YFSETQ. J lost 5 bases, V lost 3 bases, and 9 bases had no gene match. CDR3 length equals 15 residues. The DNA of the CDR3 is TGCGCCAGCAGCTGGAGTCAGGGGGTCGGAGATACGCAGTATTTT. Its protein product is CASSWSQGVGDTQYF.

V is TRBV18 and J is TRBJ2-7, with 7 positions matching TRBD1. V shed 3 bases and J 5 bases; nucleotides not matched to a gene: 10. The germline V gene encodes CDR1 KGHSH and CDR2 LQKENI. This CDR3 has 15 residues. CDR3 sequence reads: CASSPDRVGSDEQYF. The CDR3 DNA sequence: TGTGCCAGCTCACCTGACAGGGTAGGAAGCGACGAGCAGTACTTC. The full variable domain, with the rest looked up from reference TRBV18 and TRBJ2-7, is NAGVMQNPRHLVRRRGQEARLRCSPMKGHSHVYWYRQLPEEGLKFMVYLQKENIIDESGMPKERFSAEFPKEGPSILRIQQVVRGDSAAYFCASSPDRVGSDEQYFGPGTRLTVT.

V gene TRBV15 combines with J gene TRBJ1-2, with 7 bases that match TRBD1. V trimming: 3 bases; J trimming: 7 bases; junction bases outside the gene matches: 17. The CDR3 has 17 residues. Germline assignment: CDR1 LNHNV and CDR2 YYDKDF (reference sequence). The CDR3 DNA is TGTGCCACCAGCAGCCTCTGGGACAGCTCACCCTATGTTGGCTACACCTTC. This sequence encodes CATSSLWDSSPYVGYTF.

The rearrangement links TRBV29-1 to TRBJ2-3; 10 bases are shared with TRBD2. Per the germline V gene, CDR1 is SQVTM and CDR2 is ANQGSEA. The CDR3 has 13 residues. The J segment lost 6 bases and the V segment lost 7 bases, leaving 7 bases of the junction unmatched. In DNA, the CDR3 is TGCAGCGGCCGAGCGGGGGGGCGGGATACGCAGTATTTT. Translation gives CSGRAGGRDTQYF.

The CDR3 protein is CASCRGSGANVLTF. Here the CDR3 DNA reads TGCGCCAGCTGTCGGGGCTCTGGGGCCAACGTCCTGACTTTC. The chain is built from TRBV5-1 and TRBJ2-6; perhaps TRBD2 as D (5 bases). This CDR3 comprises 14 residues. V lost 7 bases to trimming and J lost 0 bases, with 8 bases between them. Germline V gene sequence: CDR1 SGHRS, CDR2 YFSETQ.

The V call is TRBV9, the J call TRBJ2-5, with 7 bases identical to TRBD2. The germline gives CDR1 SGDLS, CDR2 YYNGEE. V shed 4 bases, J shed 2 bases, and the junction held 11 bases outside the gene matches. The CDR3 spans 16 residues. CDR3 amino acids: CASSPGEGLSQETQYF. The CDR3 coding sequence is TGTGCCAGCAGCCCTGGGGAGGGACTGTCGCAAGAGACCCAGTACTTC.

The chain has TRBV7-6 and TRBJ1-1; D might be TRBD1 (5 bases). Deletions cut 5 bases from V and 6 bases from J, with 16 bases between. There are 14 residues in the CDR3. Germline loops: CDR1 SGHVS, CDR2 FNYEAQ. In DNA form, the CDR3 reads TGTGCCAGCAGCGGGGGGTCTGGGTTCTCTGAAGCTTTCTTT. It encodes CASSGGSGFSEAFF.

The chain combines TRBV7-9 with TRBJ2-7; D may be TRBD2 (6 bases). This CDR3 has 19 residues. The V gene's germline CDR1 is SEHNR and CDR2 FQNEAQ (reference sequence). V lost 1 base to trimming and J lost 1 base, with 23 bases between them. CDR3 sequence reads: CASSLGRRTEAGRSYEQYF. In DNA, the CDR3 is TGTGCCAGCAGCTTAGGCCGTCGGACCGAGGCCGGGAGATCCTACGAGCAGTACTTC.

This clone appeared once. The chain has TRBV30 and TRBJ2-5, with D possibly being TRBD1 (6 bases). Trimming left V 4 bases short and J 1 base short, with 13 bases between. This CDR3 is 14 amino acids long. Germline loops: CDR1 GTSNPN, CDR2 SVGIG (reference sequence). The CDR3 DNA is TGTGCCTGGACAAAGGGGACACCCCAAGAGACCCAGTACTTC. Protein product: CAWTKGTPQETQYF. Based on the CDR3 plus reference TRBV30 and TRBJ2-5, the full variable domain is SQTIHQWPATLVQPVGSPLSLECTVEGTSNPNLYWYRQAAGRGLQLLFYSVGIGQISSEVPQNLSASRPQDRQFILSSKKLLLSDSGFYLCAWTKGTPQETQYFGPGTRLLVL.

The V call is TRBV15, the J call TRBJ2-3; the D is unclear. Germline values: CDR1 LNHNV, CDR2 YYDKDF (reference sequence). The CDR3 runs to 14 residues. Trimming took off 1 base at V and 3 bases at J, with 8 bases between the two ends. The CDR3 DNA reads TGTGCCACCAGCAGAGGAGGCTCGACAGATACGCAGTATTTT. It yields the protein CATSRGGSTDTQYF.

The V and J genes are TRBV10-1 and TRBJ2-5; 10 bases align to TRBD2. V lost 2 bases and J lost 4; bases outside the gene matches: 10. The CDR3 length is 17 residues. The germline CDR1 and CDR2 sequences are WNHNN and SYGVQD (reference sequence). In nucleotides, the CDR3 is TGCGCCAGCAGTGAGGGGGCAGCGGGGGGGGCCCCAGAGACCCAGTACTTC. This codes for CASSEGAAGGAPETQYF.

The table lists this clone with a few counts. DNA of the CDR3: TGTGCCAGCAGCTTACGGGGACAGGGTGGAAATAATTCACCCCTCCACTTT. This translates into CASSLRGQGGNNSPLHF. This chain links TRBV7-8 with TRBJ1-6, with 9 bases fitting TRBD1. The CDR3 consists of 17 residues. J gave up 5 bases and V 2 bases, and 7 bases lay outside the gene matches. Germline V gene data show CDR1 as SGHVS and CDR2 as FQNEAQ.

This chain connects TRBV18 to TRBJ1-5; D possibly corresponds to TRBD1 (6 bases). Per germline, CDR1 KGHSH and CDR2 LQKENI. V was cut by 3 bases and J by 0 bases, with 12 bases left in between. CDR3 length equals 16 residues. The CDR3, as DNA: TGTGCCAGCTCACCCACGGGGGGCCATAGCAATCAGCCCCAGCATTTT. Translation gives CASSPTGGHSNQPQHF. Drawing the rest from reference TRBV18 and TRBJ1-5, the complete variable domain is NAGVMQNPRHLVRRRGQEARLRCSPMKGHSHVYWYRQLPEEGLKFMVYLQKENIIDESGMPKERFSAEFPKEGPSILRIQQVVRGDSAAYFCASSPTGGHSNQPQHFGDGTRLSIL.

V is TRBV5-4 and J is TRBJ1-1; no clear D. The germline V and J ends were trimmed by 2 bases and 4 bases, with 12 bases remaining between them. The CDR3 has 14 residues. Germline CDR1 SGHNT, CDR2 YYREEE (reference sequence). The CDR3 DNA sequence: TGTGCCAGCAGCTTCGGCGGGTGGAGCACTGAAGCTTTCTTT. This gives the protein CASSFGGWSTEAFF.

This CDR3 is CAWSVRDRGYGYTF. The CDR3 nucleotides read TGTGCCTGGAGTGTAAGGGACAGGGGATATGGCTACACCTTC. The chain couples TRBV30 to TRBJ1-2; 10 nucleotides line up with TRBD1. CDR3 length equals 14 residues. Germline CDR1 and CDR2: GTSNPN and SVGIG (reference sequence). Trimming at V came to 0 bases and at J to 5 bases, leaving 3 bases not matched to a gene.

This clone was detected once. V usage is TRBV20-1 and J usage is TRBJ2-5; D gene ambiguous. This CDR3 is 11 amino acids long. V was pared by 6 bases and J by 3 bases, with 8 bases between. From germline, CDR1 is DFQATT and CDR2 SNEGSKA (reference sequence). CDR3 loop: CSAMAEETQYF. CDR3 in DNA: TGCAGTGCGATGGCCGAAGAGACCCAGTACTTC.

The chain joins TRBV11-3 to TRBJ2-1; 7 bases are shared with TRBD2. This CDR3 is built from 20 residues. V trimming: 0 bases; J trimming: 0 bases; junction bases outside the gene matches: 14. In germline, CDR1 is SGHNT, CDR2 YENEEA. CDR3 sequence reads: CASSLDAGGGAGSSYNEQFF. CDR3 DNA: TGTGCCAGCAGCTTAGATGCCGGCGGTGGAGCGGGGAGCTCCTACAATGAGCAGTTCTTC.

The chain is built from TRBV4-1 and TRBJ1-2, with D possibly matching TRBD1 (5 bases). The ends were cut back, 1 base at V and 1 base at J, with 16 bases in the middle. Germline values: CDR1 MGHRA, CDR2 YSYEKL. CDR3 length equals 17 residues. The CDR3: CASSQAHGGGNNYGYTF. The DNA for the CDR3 is TGCGCCAGCAGCCAAGCCCACGGGGGGGGTAATAACTATGGCTACACCTTC.

This clone was seen only a few times. The J gene is TRBJ2-2, the V gene TRBV7-6, with a tentative D call TRBD2 (6 bases). The V gene lost 5 bases and the J gene lost 7 bases, with 11 bases spanning the gap. Germline CDR1 and CDR2: SGHVS and FNYEAQ. The length of the CDR3 is 13 residues. The DNA for the CDR3 is TGTGCCAGCAGCGCTCAGCGGGTCGGGGAGCTGTTTTTT. Its protein is CASSAQRVGELFF.

V and J are TRBV25-1 and TRBJ1-4, with 10 bases matching TRBD1. The V gene end was trimmed by 7 bases and the J gene end by 7 bases; junction bases not matched to a gene: 12. Germline V lookup: CDR1 MGHDK, CDR2 SYGVNS. The CDR3 totals 16 residues. CDR3 sequence: CASNGGQGTSPEKLFF. CDR3 in DNA: TGTGCCAGCAACGGGGGACAGGGGACGTCCCCTGAAAAACTGTTTTTT.